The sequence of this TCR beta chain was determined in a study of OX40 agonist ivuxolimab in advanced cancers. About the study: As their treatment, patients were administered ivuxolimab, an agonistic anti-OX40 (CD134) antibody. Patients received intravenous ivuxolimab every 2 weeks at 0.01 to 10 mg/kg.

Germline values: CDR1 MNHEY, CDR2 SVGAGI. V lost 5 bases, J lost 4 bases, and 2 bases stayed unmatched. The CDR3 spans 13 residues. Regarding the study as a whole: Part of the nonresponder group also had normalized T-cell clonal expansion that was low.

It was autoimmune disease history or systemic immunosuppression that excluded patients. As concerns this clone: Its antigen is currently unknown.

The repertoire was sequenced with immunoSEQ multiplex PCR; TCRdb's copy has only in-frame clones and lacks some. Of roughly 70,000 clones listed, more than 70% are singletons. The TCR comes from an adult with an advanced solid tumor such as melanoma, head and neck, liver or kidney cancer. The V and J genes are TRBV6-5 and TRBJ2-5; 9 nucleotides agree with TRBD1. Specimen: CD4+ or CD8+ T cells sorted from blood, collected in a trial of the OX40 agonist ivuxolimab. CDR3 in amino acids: CASSQTGGETQYF. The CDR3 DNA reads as TGTGCCAGCAGTCAGACAGGGGGAGAGACCCAGTACTTC.